Sequencing of this T cell receptor (beta chain) was carried out in a study of T cell repertoires in cytomegalovirus infection. Study results and limitations: Carriage of CMV together with the relevant HLA was identifiable through cumulative public TCR beta family frequency. Predominance within the ex vivo response was attributable to HLA-C-restricted CMV-specific TCR beta clonotypes.

TCRdb recomputed calls from the reads with MiXCR, one row per CDR3 protein. The sample includes roughly 720,000 distinct CDR3 sequences, 35% of them seen just once. A few counts support this clonotype. Its target is not known. The material sequenced was PBMCs. This clonotype originated in a human donor in good health (CMV status not recorded). Some clones in this sample may be carry-over from other donors' samples.

The CDR3 region has the DNA TGTGCCAGCCGACCCCAGGGGCCCACTGAAGCTTTCTTT. It translates to CASRPQGPTEAFF. J is TRBJ1-1 and V is TRBV7-2, with D tentatively TRBD1 (6 bases). This CDR3 comprises 13 residues. CDR1 is SGHTA, CDR2 FQGNSA, per germline. The V and J ends lost 8 bases and 4 bases respectively, with 14 bases between them.